This TCR beta chain was captured in a study of tumor-infiltrating lymphocytes in primary liver carcinoma. Germline V gene sequence: CDR1 SGHAT, CDR2 FQDESV (reference sequence). This CDR3 spans 13 amino acids. TCR beta cDNA came from roughly 0.45 ug total RNA, primed with a constant-region primer. Three nested multiplex PCR rounds of slightly modified ARM-PCR generated TCR beta libraries. A C-beta reverse primer was combined with TRBV1-TRBV30 forward primers in the first two PCR rounds, and each round had 10 cycles. MiXCR, run by TCRdb on the multiplex PCR reads, gives a single entry per CDR3 protein. The sample has some 110,000 distinct CDR3 sequences; around 80% are singletons. Investigators took RNA and DNA out together from roughly 18-30 mg of unsorted bulk tissue. Concerning this clonotype: At one end, the junction sequence differs from germline, possibly due to a read error.

The sequence was collected from a man between 35 and 55 years old with primary liver carcinoma and hepatitis B virus infection. The material sequenced was liver tumor tissue from sampling region 3. Subset meaning: tumor region T3, left-lateral pole. The chain couples TRBV11-1 to TRBJ2-1, with D maybe TRBD1 (5 bases). The CDR3: CDSTRLVGAEQFF. DNA for the CDR3: TGTGACAGCACGCGACTGGTTGGGGCTGAGCAGTTCTTT.